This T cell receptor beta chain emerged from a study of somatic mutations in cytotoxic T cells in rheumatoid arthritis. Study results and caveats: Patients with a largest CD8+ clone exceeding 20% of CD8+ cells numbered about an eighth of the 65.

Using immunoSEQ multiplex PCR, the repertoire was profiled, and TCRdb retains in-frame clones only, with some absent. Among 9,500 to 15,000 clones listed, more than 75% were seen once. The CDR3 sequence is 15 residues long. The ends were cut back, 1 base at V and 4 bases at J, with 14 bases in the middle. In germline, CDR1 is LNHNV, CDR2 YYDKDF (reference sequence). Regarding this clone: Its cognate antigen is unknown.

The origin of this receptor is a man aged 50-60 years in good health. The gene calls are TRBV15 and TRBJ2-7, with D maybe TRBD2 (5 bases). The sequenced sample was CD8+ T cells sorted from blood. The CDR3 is CATSRGETGNYEQYF. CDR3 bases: TGTGCCACCAGCAGAGGAGAGACGGGAAATTACGAGCAGTACTTC.